The rows below give T cell receptor beta chains drawn from one sample of a study of identical twins. In TCRdb, the 5' RACE reads were re-called with MiXCR into one record per CDR3 protein. The repertoire includes approximately 500,000 distinct CDR3 sequences, roughly 24% of them detected once, and 2.9% sits in the top ten. The same specimen was also included in a second study, on T cells expressing NK-cell markers.

The sample consisted of CD4+ T cells sorted from blood. The receptor set was obtained from a woman aged 18-35 years in good health. CDR3s include the opening cysteine and the closing phenylalanine or tryptophan. Fields, in order: J gene, D gene, clone size, V gene, CDR3 length, CDR3 DNA, CDR3 protein. The D gene is left open where the match is weak. Expanded clones get a size class; other rows say once, few or many, or leave the size out.

j_gene: TRBJ2-3
d_gene: -
abundance: few
v_gene: TRBV6-1
len: 15
CDR3nt: TGTGCCAGCAGTAGGACCGTAGGCATGACAGATACGCAGTATTTT
CDR3aa: CASSRTVGMTDTQYF

j_gene: TRBJ2-1
d_gene: -
abundance: -
v_gene: TRBV5-4
len: 17
CDR3nt: TGTGCCAGCAGCTTCGGAGGTCGCGGGACACCCGGAAATGAGCAGTTCTTC
CDR3aa: CASSFGGRGTPGNEQFF

j_gene: TRBJ2-3
d_gene: -
abundance: few
v_gene: TRBV29-1
len: 10
CDR3nt: TGCAGCGTTGGGTCATATACGCAGTATTTT
CDR3aa: CSVGSYTQYF

j_gene: TRBJ1-1
d_gene: -
abundance: few
v_gene: TRBV9
len: 13
CDR3nt: TGTGCCAGCAGCTCTCGGACCTACACTGAAGCTTTCTTT
CDR3aa: CASSSRTYTEAFF

j_gene: TRBJ2-2
d_gene: TRBD1
abundance: -
v_gene: TRBV9
len: 16
CDR3nt: TGTGCCAGCAGCGGCGCAGGGGGCATAAAGGCCGGGGAGCTGTTTTTT
CDR3aa: CASSGAGGIKAGELFF

j_gene: TRBJ1-3
d_gene: TRBD1
abundance: -
v_gene: TRBV3-1
len: 17
CDR3nt: TGTGCCAGCAGCCTTCAGGGGGCCATCACCTCTGGAAACACCATATATTTT
CDR3aa: CASSLQGAITSGNTIYF

j_gene: TRBJ2-6
d_gene: -
abundance: few
v_gene: TRBV6-1
len: 14
CDR3nt: TGTGCCAGCGCCAGGGAATCTGGGGCCAACGTCCTGACTTTC
CDR3aa: CASARESGANVLTF

j_gene: TRBJ2-7
d_gene: -
abundance: -
v_gene: TRBV6-2/TRBV6-3
len: 15
CDR3nt: TGTGCCAGCAGTTATGCCCCGACAGCCTCCTACGAGCAGTACTTC
CDR3aa: CASSYAPTASYEQYF

j_gene: TRBJ2-7
d_gene: TRBD1
abundance: -
v_gene: TRBV7-9
len: 14
CDR3nt: TGTGCCAGCAGCCCCGGACAGGGAAGAGACGAGCAGTACTTC
CDR3aa: CASSPGQGRDEQYF

j_gene: TRBJ2-5
d_gene: -
abundance: few
v_gene: TRBV28
len: 14
CDR3nt: TGTGCCAGCAGTTTATTAGGTAGCGCAGAGACCCAGTACTTC
CDR3aa: CASSLLGSAETQYF

j_gene: TRBJ2-3
d_gene: TRBD2
abundance: -
v_gene: TRBV20-1
len: 15
CDR3nt: TGCAGTGCTAGAGATCCTAGCGGGACCACAGATACGCAGTATTTT
CDR3aa: CSARDPSGTTDTQYF

j_gene: TRBJ1-5
d_gene: TRBD1
abundance: -
v_gene: TRBV6-2/TRBV6-3
len: 15
CDR3nt: TGTGCCAGCAGAAAGGGGGACAGGGGCCGACAGCCCCAGCATTTT
CDR3aa: CASRKGDRGRQPQHF

j_gene: TRBJ2-5
d_gene: TRBD1
abundance: -
v_gene: TRBV24-1
len: 14
CDR3nt: TGTGCCCTGAGGGACAGCGAACGTCAAGAGACCCAGTACTTC
CDR3aa: CALRDSERQETQYF

j_gene: TRBJ1-5
d_gene: TRBD1
abundance: few
v_gene: TRBV20-1
len: 13
CDR3nt: TGCAGTGCCCACAGGGGCAGGGATCAGCCCCAGCATTTT
CDR3aa: CSAHRGRDQPQHF

j_gene: TRBJ1-5
d_gene: -
abundance: -
v_gene: TRBV5-5
len: 13
CDR3nt: TGTGCCAGCGGATTATCGGGGTTTGAGCCCCAGCATTTT
CDR3aa: CASGLSGFEPQHF

j_gene: TRBJ2-1
d_gene: -
abundance: -
v_gene: TRBV12-3/TRBV12-4
len: 14
CDR3nt: TGTGCCAGCAGTAGAGATCAGGGGTATAGTGAGCAGTTCTTC
CDR3aa: CASSRDQGYSEQFF

j_gene: TRBJ2-7
d_gene: -
abundance: few
v_gene: TRBV20-1
len: 12
CDR3nt: TGCAGTGCTGCGGCGGACTCCTACGAGCAGTACTTC
CDR3aa: CSAAADSYEQYF

j_gene: TRBJ2-7
d_gene: -
abundance: few
v_gene: TRBV24-1
len: 15
CDR3nt: TGTGCCACCAGTGACCCGTCGCGGGGTGGCGACGAGCAGTACTTC
CDR3aa: CATSDPSRGGDEQYF

j_gene: TRBJ2-1
d_gene: TRBD2
abundance: -
v_gene: TRBV10-3
len: 17
CDR3nt: TGTGCCATCAGTGAGTCTGCTAGCGGGAGGTTGGGGAATGAGCAGTTCTTC
CDR3aa: CAISESASGRLGNEQFF

j_gene: TRBJ1-1
d_gene: -
abundance: few
v_gene: TRBV20-1
len: 13
CDR3nt: TGCAGTGCTAGATTTCAGGGGCTATATGAAGCTTTCTTT
CDR3aa: CSARFQGLYEAFF

j_gene: TRBJ1-2
d_gene: TRBD1
abundance: many
v_gene: TRBV20-1
len: 14
CDR3nt: TGCAGTGCTAGAGCCACCGACAGGGCGTATGGCTACACCTTC
CDR3aa: CSARATDRAYGYTF

j_gene: TRBJ1-1
d_gene: -
abundance: few
v_gene: TRBV29-1
len: 14
CDR3nt: TGCAGCGTCGATGGGGCTCAGGGGAACACTGAAGCTTTCTTT
CDR3aa: CSVDGAQGNTEAFF

j_gene: TRBJ2-3
d_gene: -
abundance: few
v_gene: TRBV20-1
len: 9
CDR3nt: TGCAGTGCTGATGTTAGGCAGTATTTT
CDR3aa: CSADVRQYF

j_gene: TRBJ1-1
d_gene: -
abundance: -
v_gene: TRBV20-1
len: 13
CDR3nt: TGCAGTGCTAGCCGGGACTCAAACACTGAAGCTTTCTTT
CDR3aa: CSASRDSNTEAFF

j_gene: TRBJ1-3
d_gene: -
abundance: many
v_gene: TRBV29-1
len: 14
CDR3nt: TGCAGCGTTGCTACAGGGAGCTCTGGAAACACCATATATTTT
CDR3aa: CSVATGSSGNTIYF

j_gene: TRBJ2-7
d_gene: -
abundance: -
v_gene: TRBV18
len: 15
CDR3nt: TGTGCCAGCTCACAAAACCTGGACCCTACCTACGAGCAGTACTTC
CDR3aa: CASSQNLDPTYEQYF

j_gene: TRBJ2-1
d_gene: -
abundance: few
v_gene: TRBV12-3/TRBV12-4
len: 11
CDR3nt: TGTGCCAGCAGTTACTGGGGTGAGCAGTTCTTC
CDR3aa: CASSYWGEQFF

j_gene: TRBJ2-5
d_gene: TRBD2
abundance: few
v_gene: TRBV30
len: 13
CDR3nt: TGTGCCTTTAGACTAGCGGGAGGTGGGACCCAGTACTTC
CDR3aa: CAFRLAGGGTQYF

j_gene: TRBJ1-4
d_gene: -
abundance: -
v_gene: TRBV10-3
len: 14
CDR3nt: TGTGCCATCTCCTACATGCCGGATAAAGAAAAACTGTTTTTT
CDR3aa: CAISYMPDKEKLFF

j_gene: TRBJ2-1
d_gene: -
abundance: -
v_gene: TRBV12-3/TRBV12-4
len: 13
CDR3nt: TGTGCCAGCCGCTCGCCGGCAGGGGATGAGCAGTTCTTC
CDR3aa: CASRSPAGDEQFF

j_gene: TRBJ2-3
d_gene: TRBD2
abundance: few
v_gene: TRBV5-1
len: 17
CDR3nt: TGCGCCAGCAGCTCCCAACAGACTAGCGGCTGGGGAGATACGCAGTATTTT
CDR3aa: CASSSQQTSGWGDTQYF

j_gene: TRBJ1-2
d_gene: -
abundance: -
v_gene: TRBV6-1
len: 15
CDR3nt: TGTGCCAGCAGCTGGGACGGACAGACACGAACGGGCTACACCTTC
CDR3aa: CASSWDGQTRTGYTF

j_gene: TRBJ1-2
d_gene: -
abundance: few
v_gene: TRBV5-1
len: 14
CDR3nt: TGCGCCAGCAGCTTGCTTGGGGAAACGGCGGGCTACACCTTC
CDR3aa: CASSLLGETAGYTF

j_gene: TRBJ1-4
d_gene: -
abundance: few
v_gene: TRBV5-1
len: 12
CDR3nt: TGCGCCAGCCGGGGCGGTGGCGAAAAACTGTTTTTT
CDR3aa: CASRGGGEKLFF

j_gene: TRBJ1-1
d_gene: -
abundance: -
v_gene: TRBV12-3/TRBV12-4
len: 12
CDR3nt: TGTGCCAGCAGTTTACCGGGACAAGAAGCTTTCTTT
CDR3aa: CASSLPGQEAFF

j_gene: TRBJ2-1
d_gene: -
abundance: -
v_gene: TRBV9
len: 15
CDR3nt: TGTGCCAGCAGCCCCGAAGTTCGTGTTCACAATGAGCAGTTCTTC
CDR3aa: CASSPEVRVHNEQFF

j_gene: TRBJ1-1
d_gene: -
abundance: -
v_gene: TRBV12-3/TRBV12-4
len: 13
CDR3nt: TGTGCCAGCAGTTCAGGGCGTGGGACTGAAGCTTTCTTT
CDR3aa: CASSSGRGTEAFF

j_gene: TRBJ2-3
d_gene: -
abundance: many
v_gene: TRBV29-1
len: 10
CDR3nt: TGCAGCTCCTACACAGATACGCAGTATTTT
CDR3aa: CSSYTDTQYF

j_gene: TRBJ2-1
d_gene: -
abundance: -
v_gene: TRBV9
len: 13
CDR3nt: TGTGCCAGCAGCGTAGTGTATAGCGATGAGCAGTTCTTC
CDR3aa: CASSVVYSDEQFF

j_gene: TRBJ2-1
d_gene: -
abundance: -
v_gene: TRBV10-3
len: 11
CDR3nt: TGTGCCACCGCCCCCCATGATGAGCAGTTCTTC
CDR3aa: CATAPHDEQFF

j_gene: TRBJ2-1
d_gene: -
abundance: -
v_gene: TRBV7-9
len: 11
CDR3nt: TGTGCCGGTAGGTCGGGGTATGAGCAGTTCTTC
CDR3aa: CAGRSGYEQFF

j_gene: TRBJ2-1
d_gene: TRBD1
abundance: -
v_gene: TRBV11-2
len: 15
CDR3nt: TGTGCCAGCGGATCGACAGGGAGCTCCTACAATGAGCAGTTCTTC
CDR3aa: CASGSTGSSYNEQFF

j_gene: TRBJ2-3
d_gene: TRBD2
abundance: -
v_gene: TRBV6-1
len: 14
CDR3nt: TGTGCCAGCAGTCTAGCGGGAGGGAAAGATACGCAGTATTTT
CDR3aa: CASSLAGGKDTQYF

j_gene: TRBJ2-1
d_gene: -
abundance: -
v_gene: TRBV14
len: 14
CDR3nt: TGTGCCAGCAGCGGGGGATATACTTACAATGAGCAGTTCTTC
CDR3aa: CASSGGYTYNEQFF

j_gene: TRBJ2-1
d_gene: TRBD2
abundance: -
v_gene: TRBV6-1
len: 13
CDR3nt: TGTGCCAGCGGCCCAACTAGCGGGACGGCTCGGTTCTTC
CDR3aa: CASGPTSGTARFF

j_gene: TRBJ2-7
d_gene: TRBD1
abundance: -
v_gene: TRBV5-1
len: 14
CDR3nt: TGCGCCAGCAGCTACACAGGGGCATCCTACGAGCAGTACTTC
CDR3aa: CASSYTGASYEQYF

j_gene: TRBJ2-3
d_gene: -
abundance: -
v_gene: TRBV7-3
len: 14
CDR3nt: TGTGCCAGCAGCTTTGCGGGGAGCACAGATACGCAGTATTTT
CDR3aa: CASSFAGSTDTQYF

j_gene: TRBJ1-4
d_gene: -
abundance: few
v_gene: TRBV20-1
len: 14
CDR3nt: TGCAGTGCTAGAAGGACAGCAACTAATGAAAAACTGTTTTTT
CDR3aa: CSARRTATNEKLFF

j_gene: TRBJ2-2
d_gene: -
abundance: -
v_gene: TRBV4-2
len: 15
CDR3nt: TGTGCCAGCAGCCAGAGATCTGAAAGCACCGGGGAGCTGTTTTTT
CDR3aa: CASSQRSESTGELFF